A single sample gave rise to the 18 T cell receptor beta chains below, sequenced in a study of blood T cell repertoires in COVID-19. The table came from immunoSEQ multiplex PCR; TCRdb's copy has only in-frame clones and leaves some out. The sample lists about 32,000 clones, approximately 90% occurring once. Sequences were obtained from peripheral blood. The receptor source for this set is a man aged 60 to 75 with acute or convalescent COVID-19.

This clone was found once. Written as DNA, the CDR3 is TGTGCCAGTAGTCTTCCGCGTCTTGAAAAACTGTTTTTT. This codes for CASSLPRLEKLFF. The V and J genes are TRBV19 and TRBJ1-4; D is ambiguous. V lost 5 bases, J lost 7 bases, and 11 bases lay in between. The length of the CDR3 is 13 residues. Looked up from germline, CDR1 is LNHDA and CDR2 is SQIVND (reference sequence).

This sequence joins TRBV7-9 and TRBJ2-7; 13 positions agree with TRBD2. Looked up from germline, CDR1 is SEHNR and CDR2 is FQNEAQ (reference sequence). The CDR3 extends over 13 amino acids. V gave up 5 bases and J gave up 7 bases; unmatched junction bases: 2. CDR3 region: CASSGTSGVEQYF. CDR3 DNA sequence: TGTGCCAGCAGCGGGACTAGCGGGGTAGAGCAGTACTTC.

This rearrangement joins TRBV4-3 to TRBJ1-4; TRBD1 aligns across 8 bases. The CDR3 is 14 residues long. Germline trimming cut 4 bases from V and 7 bases from J; bases unmatched to any gene: 5. Germline-derived CDR1 and CDR2 are LGHNA and YSLEER. The CDR3 sequence: CASSPGGAIEKLFF. DNA of the CDR3: TGCGCCAGCAGCCCAGGGGGCGCGATTGAAAAACTGTTTTTT.

This clone came up once. The chain employs TRBV2 and TRBJ1-4; D remains ambiguous. From germline, CDR1 is SNHLY and CDR2 FYNNEI. CDR3 length: 12 amino acids. V shed 3 bases and J shed 11 bases, with 10 bases lying between them. Here the CDR3 reads CASSEWSEKLFF. As DNA, the CDR3 is TGTGCCAGCAGTGAGTGGAGTGAGAAACTGTTTTTT.

V and J are TRBV28 and TRBJ2-7, with 9 bases identical to TRBD2. Germline loops: CDR1 MDHEN, CDR2 SYDVKM. The CDR3 covers 12 residues. V gave up 10 bases and J gave up 4 bases; unmatched junction bases: 5. The CDR3 nucleotides are TGTGCCACCTTTAGCGGGAGTTACGAGCAGTACTTC. This translates into CATFSGSYEQYF.

The chain is built from TRBV7-2 and TRBJ2-7; 8 positions match TRBD1. The CDR3 extends over 14 amino acids. Losses at the gene ends were 5 bases for V and 5 bases for J; bases not matched to a gene: 8. CDR1 SGHTA and CDR2 FQGNSA come from the germline V gene. CDR3 nucleotides: TGTGCCAGCAGCCCGCAGGGGGCGGTCCACGAGCAGTACTTC. This encodes CASSPQGAVHEQYF.

The chain links TRBV11-2 to TRBJ1-4; D gene ambiguous. Germline CDR1 is SGHAT and CDR2 is FQNNGV. CDR3 size: 14 residues. Deletions cut 5 bases from V and 0 bases from J, with 7 bases between. This CDR3 is CASSRDPTNEKLFF. The CDR3 DNA is TGTGCCAGCAGCAGAGATCCAACTAATGAAAAACTGTTTTTT.

The rearrangement joins TRBV5-1 to TRBJ2-5, with TRBD1 identical over 7 bases. The length of the CDR3 is 16 residues. J lost 2 bases, V lost 0 bases, and 7 bases had no gene match. Germline values: CDR1 SGHRS, CDR2 YFSETQ. As DNA, the CDR3 is TGCGCCAGCAGCTTGGACAGGGGCCCTAGTCAAGAGACCCAGTACTTC. This gives the protein CASSLDRGPSQETQYF.

The chain couples TRBV27 to TRBJ1-6; tentatively, D is TRBD1 (6 bases). The CDR3 covers 16 residues. V lost 2 bases and J lost 7, with 15 bases in between. Germline V CDR1 and CDR2: MNHEY, SMNVEV (reference sequence). The CDR3 nucleotides are TGTGCCAGCAGTTTAAGAGGGACAACCGACAATTCACCCCTCCACTTT. It encodes CASSLRGTTDNSPLHF.

The rearrangement links TRBV9 to TRBJ2-2; possible D gene TRBD2, 5 bases. The CDR3 runs to 14 residues. V lost 4 bases and J 3 bases, leaving 10 bases between the germline ends. Per germline, CDR1 SGDLS and CDR2 YYNGEE. The DNA of the CDR3 is TGTGCCAGCAGCTGGGGAGTCGACACCGGGGAGCTGTTTTTT. Translation gives CASSWGVDTGELFF.

The rearrangement links TRBV6-6 to TRBJ2-3, with TRBD2 as a possible D gene (6 bases). The CDR3 covers 13 residues. Germline V gives CDR1 MNHNY, CDR2 SVGAGI (reference sequence). V lost 10 bases and J 0 bases, leaving 11 bases between the germline ends. The CDR3 protein is CATGVSSTDTQYF. The CDR3 region has the DNA TGTGCCACGGGGGTGTCGAGCACAGATACGCAGTATTTT.

This clone came up once. J is TRBJ1-2 and V is TRBV7-9, with D maybe TRBD1 (5 bases). Trimming removed 2 bases at V and 3 bases at J, with 16 bases between. Germline loops: CDR1 SEHNR, CDR2 FQNEAQ (reference sequence). The CDR3 loop spans 16 amino acids. The CDR3 nucleotides are TGTGCCAGCAGCTTAAGACAGAAACTCAGGGACTATGGCTACACCTTC. It yields the protein CASSLRQKLRDYGYTF.

The chain uses TRBV7-9 and TRBJ2-3, with TRBD2 identical over 13 bases. CDR1 is SEHNR, CDR2 FQNEAQ, per germline (reference sequence). CDR3 size: 18 residues. J was trimmed by 4 bases and V by 4 bases; bases with no gene match: 11. DNA for the CDR3: TGTGCCAGCAGCTCAGGGACTAGCGGGATCCTTAGCGCAGATACGCAGTATTTT. Its translation: CASSSGTSGILSADTQYF.

The chain employs TRBV19 and TRBJ1-5; possibly TRBD1 for D (6 bases). CDR1 and CDR2 from the germline V gene are LNHDA and SQIVND (reference sequence). Trimming cost V 10 bases and J 3 bases, with 16 bases left between them. The CDR3 totals 14 residues. The CDR3 loop reads CATAPDSFNQPQHF. Here the CDR3 DNA reads TGTGCCACCGCCCCGGACAGTTTCAATCAGCCCCAGCATTTT.

The V call is TRBV18, the J call TRBJ1-2, with D hard to call. The germline V gene has CDR1 KGHSH and CDR2 LQKENI. This CDR3 region has 15 residues. Trimming pared 5 bases from V and 8 bases from J, leaving 21 bases between. CDR3 in amino acids: CASSVRTAERYGYTF. In DNA, the CDR3 is TGTGCCAGCTCAGTAAGGACGGCGGAGCGGTACGGCTACACCTTC.

The chain has TRBV4-3 and TRBJ2-7, with D unresolved. Germline loops: CDR1 LGHNA, CDR2 YSLEER. The CDR3 spans 14 residues. The V end was cut by 0 bases, the J end by 0 bases, with 6 bases between. CDR3 bases: TGCGCCAGCAGCCAAGACTCGAGCTCCTACGAGCAGTACTTC. Its protein is CASSQDSSSYEQYF.

For this clone: The junction departs from the called germline gene at one end, perhaps through a read error. The chain joins TRBV12-3 or TRBV12-4 to TRBJ1-2; D possibly corresponds to TRBD1 (5 bases). CDR3 length: 11 residues. The CDR3 DNA sequence: TGTGCCAGCAGCGCACGTACAGGACACTACTTC. Translating it yields CASSARTGHYF.

CDR3 DNA sequence: TGTGCCAGCAGCGTCGTCGGACAGACGAGGACCGAGACCCAGTACTTC. Translation gives CASSVVGQTRTETQYF. The genes are TRBV7-2 and TRBJ2-5; TRBD1 might be the D (6 bases). Germline CDR1 and CDR2: SGHTA and FQGNSA. The length of the CDR3 is 16 residues. The V end lost 5 bases, the J end lost 5 bases, and 21 bases lay between the germline ends.